The 5 T cell receptor beta chains listed next were all sequenced from one sample in a study of T cell responses to AZD1222 COVID-19 vaccine. TCRdb's table, derived via immunoSEQ multiplex PCR, lists solely in-frame clones and lacks some. This sample has 150,000 or so clones, with 91% found just once. The sequencing here drew on peripheral blood, taken on day 0 of AZD1222 vaccination. The receptors were sampled from an adult in good health.

This sequence joins TRBV24-1 and TRBJ1-1; D is unresolved. The length of the CDR3 is 15 residues. The germline V gene has CDR1 KGHDR and CDR2 SFDVKD. Trimming pared 2 bases from V and 3 bases from J, leaving 12 bases between. CDR3 region: CATSDSRAVDTEAFF. CDR3 bases: TGTGCCACCAGTGATTCAAGGGCGGTGGACACTGAAGCTTTCTTT.

The chain combines TRBV27 with TRBJ2-2; the D is unclear. Deletions cut 3 bases from V and 5 bases from J, with 10 bases between. The CDR3 contains 14 residues. CDR1 and CDR2 from the germline V gene are MNHEY and SMNVEV (reference sequence). This chain's CDR3 is CASSLVGWTGELFF. CDR3 coding DNA: TGTGCCAGCAGTTTGGTGGGTTGGACCGGGGAGCTGTTTTTT.

V usage is TRBV15 and J usage is TRBJ1-1; maybe TRBD1 (6 bases). Trimming removed 8 bases at V and 4 bases at J, with 20 bases between. Germline V CDR1 and CDR2: LNHNV, YYDKDF (reference sequence). The CDR3 has 15 residues. CDR3: CATDRKKQGATEAFF. The CDR3 DNA reads TGTGCCACCGACAGGAAAAAACAGGGAGCCACTGAAGCTTTCTTT. Full variable domain (missing parts from reference TRBV15 and TRBJ1-1): DAMVIQNPRYQVTQFGKPVTLSCSQTLNHNVMYWYQQKSSQAPKLLFHYYDKDFNNEADTPDNFQSRRPNTSFCFLDIRSPGLGDTAMYLCATDRKKQGATEAFFGQGTRLTVV.

The chain links TRBV4-2 to TRBJ1-1; D gene uncertain. The length of the CDR3 is 14 residues. V gave up 4 bases and J gave up 3 bases, with 12 bases separating them. From germline, CDR1 is LGHNA and CDR2 YNFKEQ. CDR3 loop: CASSPSGVDTEAFF. The CDR3 region has the DNA TGTGCCAGCAGCCCTTCCGGGGTGGACACTGAAGCTTTCTTT.

This chain joins TRBV2 and TRBJ1-5; D not resolved. The CDR3 runs to 13 residues. The germline V gene encodes CDR1 SNHLY and CDR2 FYNNEI. Trimming left V 6 bases short and J 1 base short, with 7 bases between. CDR3 coding DNA: TGTGCCAGCAGACTGGGGAGCAATCAGCCCCAGCATTTT. Translated, it gives CASRLGSNQPQHF.